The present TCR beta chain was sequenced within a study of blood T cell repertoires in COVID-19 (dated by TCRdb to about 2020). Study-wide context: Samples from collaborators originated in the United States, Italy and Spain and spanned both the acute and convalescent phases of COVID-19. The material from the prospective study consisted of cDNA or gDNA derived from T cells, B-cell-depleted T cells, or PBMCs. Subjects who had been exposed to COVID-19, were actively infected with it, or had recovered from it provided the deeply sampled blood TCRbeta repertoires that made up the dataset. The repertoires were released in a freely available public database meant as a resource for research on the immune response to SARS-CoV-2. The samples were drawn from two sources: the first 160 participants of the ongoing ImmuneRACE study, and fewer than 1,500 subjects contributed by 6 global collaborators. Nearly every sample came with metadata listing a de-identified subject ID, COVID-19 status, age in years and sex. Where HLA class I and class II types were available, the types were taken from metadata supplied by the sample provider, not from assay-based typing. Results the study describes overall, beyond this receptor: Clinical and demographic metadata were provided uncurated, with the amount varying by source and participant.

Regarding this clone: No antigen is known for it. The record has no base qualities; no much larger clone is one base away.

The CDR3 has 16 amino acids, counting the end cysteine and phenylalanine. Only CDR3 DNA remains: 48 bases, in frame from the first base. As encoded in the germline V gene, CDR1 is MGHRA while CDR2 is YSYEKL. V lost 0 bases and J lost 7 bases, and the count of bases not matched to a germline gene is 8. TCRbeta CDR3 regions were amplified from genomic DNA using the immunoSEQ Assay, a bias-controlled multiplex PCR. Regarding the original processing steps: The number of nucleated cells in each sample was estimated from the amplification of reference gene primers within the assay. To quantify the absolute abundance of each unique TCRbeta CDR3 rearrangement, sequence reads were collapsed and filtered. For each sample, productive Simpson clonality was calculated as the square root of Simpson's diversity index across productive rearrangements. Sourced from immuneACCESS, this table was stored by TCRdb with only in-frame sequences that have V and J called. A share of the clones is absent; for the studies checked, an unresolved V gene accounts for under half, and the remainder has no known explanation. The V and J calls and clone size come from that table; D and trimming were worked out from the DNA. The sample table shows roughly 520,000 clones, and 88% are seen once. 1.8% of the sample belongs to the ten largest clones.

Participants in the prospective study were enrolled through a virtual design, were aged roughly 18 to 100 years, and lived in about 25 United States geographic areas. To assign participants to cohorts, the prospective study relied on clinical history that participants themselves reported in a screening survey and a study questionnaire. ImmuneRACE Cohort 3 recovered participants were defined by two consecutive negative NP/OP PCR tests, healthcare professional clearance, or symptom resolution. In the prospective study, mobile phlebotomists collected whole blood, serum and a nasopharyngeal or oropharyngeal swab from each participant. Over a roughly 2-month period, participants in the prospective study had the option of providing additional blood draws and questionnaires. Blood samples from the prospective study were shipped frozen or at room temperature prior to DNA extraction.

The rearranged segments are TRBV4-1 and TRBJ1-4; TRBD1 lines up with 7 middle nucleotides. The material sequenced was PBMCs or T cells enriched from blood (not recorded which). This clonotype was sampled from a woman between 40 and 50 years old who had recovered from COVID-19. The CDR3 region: CASSQDKQGRGEKLFF. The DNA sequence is TGCGCCAGCAGCCAAGATAAACAGGGGCGAGGTGAAAAACTGTTTTTT.